This entry lists 4 T cell receptor beta chains sequenced from one sample in a study of T cell responses to AZD1222 COVID-19 vaccine. Data came from immunoSEQ multiplex PCR; TCRdb stores just in-frame clones and leaves some out. The sample holds 80,000 to 100,000 clones, roughly 89% seen once. This specimen consisted of peripheral blood, obtained on day 0 of AZD1222 vaccination. The source is an adult in good health.

The chain has TRBV5-1 and TRBJ2-2; D could derive from TRBD1 or TRBD2 (5 bases each). Per germline, CDR1 SGHRS and CDR2 YFSETQ. This CDR3 comprises 20 residues. The V and J ends lost 4 bases and 1 base respectively, with 26 bases between them. CDR3 residues: CASSLTGDVSLGLNTGELFF. CDR3 sequence (DNA): TGCGCCAGCAGCCTGACCGGGGACGTTTCTCTGGGGCTGAACACCGGGGAGCTGTTTTTT.

The rearrangement joins TRBV28 to TRBJ1-5; a weak D match, TRBD1 (5 bases). CDR1 and CDR2 from the germline V gene are MDHEN and SYDVKM. The germline V and J ends were trimmed by 4 bases and 2 bases, with 9 bases remaining between them. The CDR3 is 14 amino acids. This chain's CDR3 is CASSSGGGNQPQHF. The CDR3 bases are TGTGCCAGCAGTTCCGGGGGGGGCAATCAGCCCCAGCATTTT.

The V gene is TRBV6-2 or TRBV6-3, the J gene TRBJ1-5; tentatively, D is TRBD1 (5 bases). This CDR3 comprises 13 residues. V was cut by 4 bases and J by 6 bases, with 10 bases left in between. Germline assignment: CDR1 MNHEY and CDR2 SVGEGT. The CDR3 sequence is CASSWGVSQPQHF. The CDR3 DNA reads as TGTGCCAGCAGTTGGGGGGTCAGTCAGCCCCAGCATTTT.

The chain joins TRBV7-2 to TRBJ1-1; 7 bases line up with TRBD1. This CDR3 spans 15 amino acids. The ends lost 5 bases at V and 5 bases at J; junction bases unmatched: 11. Looked up from germline, CDR1 is SGHTA and CDR2 is FQGNSA. The CDR3 DNA is TGTGCCAGCAGCCCCTGGGAGGGGGCACGTACTGAAGCTTTCTTT. Residues: CASSPWEGARTEAFF.